A single sample gave rise to the 31 T cell receptor beta chains below, sequenced in a study of cytomegalovirus exposure and HLA in healthy donors (dated by TCRdb to between 2016 and 2019). Library generation was performed with the immunoSEQ multiplex PCR assay. The multiplex PCR relied on a mix of 60 forward primers for TCR Vbeta segments and 13 reverse primers for TCR Jbeta segments. Drawn from immuneACCESS, this table holds only the in-frame rearrangements with V and J called that TCRdb kept. Clones are partly lost; checked studies trace under half to an unresolved V gene and leave the rest unexplained. The sample yields some 200,000 clones; about three quarters were counted once. The ten most abundant clones make up 1.5% to 2% of the sample. Sequencing was performed on PBMCs. These TCRs come from a man aged 18 to 29 in good health and CMV-seronegative.

This chain connects TRBV7-8 to TRBJ2-1, with D possibly matching TRBD1 (5 bases). The V end lost 5 bases, the J end lost 5 bases, and 10 bases lay between the germline ends. Germline V lookup: CDR1 SGHVS, CDR2 FQNEAQ. CDR3 length: 13 amino acids. Here the CDR3 DNA reads TGTGCCAGCAGCCGACAGTTAAACAATGAGCAGTTCTTC. Its protein is CASSRQLNNEQFF.

In DNA form, the CDR3 reads TGTGCCAGCAGCCAAGACGAGGACAGATCCTACGAGCAGTACTTC. Protein: CASSQDEDRSYEQYF. The chain recombines TRBV14 with TRBJ2-7; the D gene is possibly TRBD1 (6 bases). V shed 0 bases and J shed 1 base, with 10 bases lying between them. This CDR3 contains 15 residues. Germline CDR1 reads SGHDN; CDR2 reads FVKESK. Using reference TRBV14 and TRBJ2-7 for the parts outside the CDR3, the full variable domain is EAGVTQFPSHSVIEKGQTVTLRCDPISGHDNLYWYRRVMGKEIKFLLHFVKESKQDESGMPNNRFLAERTGGTYSTLKVQPAELEDSGVYFCASSQDEDRSYEQYFGPGTRLTVT.

The J gene is TRBJ1-6, the V gene TRBV27, with TRBD1 matching 10 bases. Germline lookup yields CDR1 MNHEY and CDR2 SMNVEV (reference sequence). This CDR3 is built from 19 residues. J lost 1 base, V lost 5 bases, and 11 bases had no gene match. The CDR3 DNA is TGTGCCAGCAGTCCATTGTCCGGGACAGGGGAATCCTATAATTCACCCCTCCACTTT. Protein product: CASSPLSGTGESYNSPLHF.

The rearrangement links TRBV27 to TRBJ2-7, with 9 bases aligning to TRBD2. Losses at the gene ends were 6 bases for V and 4 bases for J; bases not matched to a gene: 7. The CDR3 runs 14 residues. Per germline, CDR1 MNHEY and CDR2 SMNVEV (reference sequence). The CDR3 nucleotides read TGTGCCAGCAGCCTGGGGCTAGCGGGGTACGAGCAGTACTTC. It translates to CASSLGLAGYEQYF.

The chain employs TRBV6-5 and TRBJ2-5; 10 bases line up with TRBD2. Per the germline V gene, CDR1 is MNHEY and CDR2 is SVGAGI. V was clipped by 0 bases and J by 3 bases; unmatched bases: 1. The CDR3 sequence is 15 residues long. CDR3 residues: CASSYSTSGEETQYF. As DNA, the CDR3 is TGTGCCAGCAGTTACTCAACTAGCGGGGAAGAGACCCAGTACTTC.

The chain couples TRBV9 to TRBJ2-7, with 9 bases identical to TRBD2. The CDR3 has 15 residues. The ends lost 4 bases at V and 4 bases at J; junction bases unmatched: 9. Germline V gene sequence: CDR1 SGDLS, CDR2 YYNGEE. This CDR3 is CASSTGSGGKYEQYF. CDR3 nucleotides: TGTGCCAGCAGCACCGGAAGCGGGGGGAAGTACGAGCAGTACTTC. Drawing the rest from reference TRBV9 and TRBJ2-7, the complete variable domain is DSGVTQTPKHLITATGQRVTLRCSPRSGDLSVYWYQQSLDQGLQFLIQYYNGEERAKGNILERFSAQQFPDLHSELNLSSLELGDSALYFCASSTGSGGKYEQYFGPGTRLTVT.

This clone was seen just once. The J gene is TRBJ2-3, the V gene TRBV6-5; no clear D. The CDR3 totals 11 residues. Germline loops: CDR1 MNHEY, CDR2 SVGAGI. With 7 bases removed from V and 5 bases from J, the gap between germline ends came to 7 bases. The CDR3 is CASTFLDTQYF. The CDR3 DNA reads as TGTGCCAGCACTTTTCTAGATACGCAGTATTTT.

V and J are TRBV28 and TRBJ2-1; 9 bases fit TRBD1. This CDR3 is 16 amino acids long. V lost 5 bases, J lost 6 bases, and 11 bases stayed unmatched. The germline gives CDR1 MDHEN, CDR2 SYDVKM. The CDR3 nucleotides read TGTGCCAGCAGTAGACAGGGGGGATCTGTCCGCAATGAGCAGTTCTTC. This sequence encodes CASSRQGGSVRNEQFF. The complete variable domain, with remaining parts taken from reference TRBV28 and TRBJ2-1, reads DVKVTQSSRYLVKRTGEKVFLECVQDMDHENMFWYRQDPGLGLRLIYFSYDVKMKEKGDIPEGYSVSREKKERFSLILESASTNQTSMYLCASSRQGGSVRNEQFFGPGTRLTVL.

The rearrangement joins TRBV7-2 to TRBJ2-1; 9 nucleotides line up with TRBD2. The CDR3 length is 18 residues. V was pared by 4 bases and J by 4 bases, with 14 bases of the junction left unmatched. CDR1 is SGHTA and CDR2 is FQGNSA in the germline V gene. CDR3 in DNA: TGTGCCAGCAGCTCACCGGGACTAGCTTTTGTGCGTTACAATGAGCAGTTCTTC. Amino acids: CASSSPGLAFVRYNEQFF.

This clone was recorded a few times. The CDR3 region has the DNA TGCGCCAGCAGCCAAGACAGGGTCTCCTACAATGAGCAGTTCTTC. Residues: CASSQDRVSYNEQFF. The genes are TRBV4-3 and TRBJ2-1; possible D gene TRBD1, 5 bases. Trimming removed 0 bases at V and 0 bases at J, with 6 bases between. The CDR3 covers 15 residues. CDR1 is LGHNA, CDR2 YSLEER, per germline.

The V call is TRBV19, the J call TRBJ2-7, with 10 bases identical to TRBD1. V lost 7 bases and J lost 2; bases outside the gene matches: 5. Germline V lookup: CDR1 LNHDA, CDR2 SQIVND (reference sequence). CDR3 length: 14 amino acids. Here the CDR3 DNA reads TGTGCCAGTATCAGCGGACAGGGGGCCTACGAGCAGTACTTC. It specifies CASISGQGAYEQYF.

The chain is built from TRBV28 and TRBJ1-4; D uncertain. CDR1 and CDR2 from the germline V gene are MDHEN and SYDVKM. This CDR3 contains 14 residues. V was pared by 3 bases and J by 3 bases, with 8 bases between. In DNA form, the CDR3 reads TGTGCCAGCAGTTTCCGGGTTTCTAATGAAAAACTGTTTTTT. Protein product: CASSFRVSNEKLFF.

This rearrangement joins TRBV7-9 to TRBJ2-1; the D gene is possibly TRBD2 (5 bases). The ends were cut back, 5 bases at V and 4 bases at J, with 12 bases in the middle. The CDR3 is 14 residues long. Germline V lookup: CDR1 SEHNR, CDR2 FQNEAQ (reference sequence). This CDR3 reads CASSPGVGYNEQFF. CDR3 DNA: TGTGCCAGCAGCCCCGGGGTGGGATACAATGAGCAGTTCTTC.

This chain connects TRBV5-6 to TRBJ2-7; 8 nucleotides line up with TRBD2. The ends lost 4 bases at V and 0 bases at J; junction bases unmatched: 6. From germline, CDR1 is SGHDT and CDR2 YYEEEE. The CDR3 loop spans 15 amino acids. The CDR3 spells CASSPGGVSSYEQYF. CDR3 nucleotides: TGTGCCAGCAGCCCCGGGGGGGTAAGCTCCTACGAGCAGTACTTC.

The rearrangement joins TRBV7-8 to TRBJ1-1; 7 bases are shared with TRBD1. Germline V gene sequence: CDR1 SGHVS, CDR2 FQNEAQ. Trimming took 5 bases from V and 6 from J; bases not matched to a gene: 6. The CDR3 runs to 13 residues. In nucleotides, the CDR3 is TGTGCCAGCAGCCGACAGGGAATGGCTGAAGCTTTCTTT. As protein: CASSRQGMAEAFF. Together with reference TRBV7-8 and TRBJ1-1, the CDR3 gives the full variable domain: GAGVSQSPRYKVAKRGQDVALRCDPISGHVSLFWYQQALGQGPEFLTYFQNEAQLDKSGLPSDRFFAERPEGSVSTLKIQRTQQEDSAVYLCASSRQGMAEAFFGQGTRLTVV.

This clone was seen a single time. This chain uses TRBV5-4 with TRBJ2-3, with D possibly TRBD1 on 5 matching bases. Germline CDR1 and CDR2: SGHNT and YYREEE (reference sequence). The CDR3 consists of 16 residues. Between the trimmed V and J ends, which lost 4 bases and 0 bases, there was a span of 15 bases. CDR3 protein: CASSGVTRQSTDTQYF. The DNA for the CDR3 is TGTGCCAGCAGCGGGGTTACGCGACAGAGCACAGATACGCAGTATTTT.

The chain's CDR3 is CASRQLGQGVYEQYF. The CDR3 coding sequence is TGTGCCAGCCGCCAACTAGGACAGGGGGTTTACGAGCAGTACTTC. The rearrangement joins TRBV28 to TRBJ2-7; 10 positions agree with TRBD1. This CDR3 contains 15 residues. Per germline, CDR1 MDHEN and CDR2 SYDVKM. The J segment lost 4 bases and the V segment lost 8 bases, leaving 11 bases of the junction unmatched. Looking up the rest from reference TRBV28 and TRBJ2-7 gives the full variable domain: DVKVTQSSRYLVKRTGEKVFLECVQDMDHENMFWYRQDPGLGLRLIYFSYDVKMKEKGDIPEGYSVSREKKERFSLILESASTNQTSMYLCASRQLGQGVYEQYFGPGTRLTVT.

The V call is TRBV29-1, the J call TRBJ2-3; TRBD2 agrees at 8 bases. The CDR3 runs 16 residues. Germline V gene sequence: CDR1 SQVTM, CDR2 ANQGSEA. V trimming: 5 bases; J trimming: 2 bases; junction bases outside the gene matches: 12. CDR3 DNA sequence: TGCAGCGTTTACCGAGCGGGAGAGCTCCTCACAGATACGCAGTATTTT. This translates into CSVYRAGELLTDTQYF.

The CDR3 DNA reads as TGTGCCAGCAGTGAATCACCGGGACGGGGGTACGAGCAGTACTTC. It specifies CASSESPGRGYEQYF. The chain uses TRBV6-1 and TRBJ2-7; perhaps TRBD2 as D (6 bases). V shed 2 bases and J shed 4 bases, with 15 bases lying between them. This CDR3 has 15 amino acids. Germline CDR1 and CDR2: MNHNS and SASEGT.

The rearrangement joins TRBV28 to TRBJ2-1; 10 positions match TRBD1. The CDR3 is made up of 14 amino acids. Unmatched junction bases numbered 4, after V lost 6 bases and J lost 5 bases. CDR1 and CDR2 from the germline V gene are MDHEN and SYDVKM. This CDR3 is CASRGTGVDNEQFF. The CDR3 nucleotides are TGTGCCAGCAGGGGGACAGGGGTGGACAATGAGCAGTTCTTC.

The rearrangement uses TRBV9 and TRBJ2-3; 7 bases fit TRBD2. Germline V gene lookup returns CDR1 SGDLS and CDR2 YYNGEE. J lost 1 base, V lost 4 bases, and 9 bases had no gene match. The CDR3 loop spans 16 amino acids. In DNA form, the CDR3 reads TGTGCCAGCAGCCCTAGGCCGCTAGCGGGCACAGATACGCAGTATTTT. Translating gives CASSPRPLAGTDTQYF.

The V gene is TRBV6-6, the J gene TRBJ1-1; maybe TRBD1 (6 bases). Germline assignment: CDR1 MNHNY and CDR2 SVGAGI (reference sequence). The V end was cut by 5 bases, the J end by 6 bases, with 16 bases between. The length of the CDR3 is 14 residues. As DNA, the CDR3 is TGTGCCAGCAGTCCCGGGACACGGACGCCTGAAGCTTTCTTT. This gives the protein CASSPGTRTPEAFF.

The chain has TRBV27 and TRBJ2-1; TRBD2 matches at 11 bases. With 5 bases clipped from V and 8 bases from J, the junction kept 17 bases outside the gene matches. Germline V gene lookup returns CDR1 MNHEY and CDR2 SMNVEV (reference sequence). The CDR3 sequence is 18 residues long. The CDR3 loop reads CASSPSAPLAGVSDEQFF. The CDR3 DNA follows: TGTGCCAGCAGTCCTTCGGCCCCACTAGCGGGAGTATCTGATGAGCAGTTCTTC.

The gene calls are TRBV7-9 and TRBJ1-5; 9 positions agree with TRBD1. Per the germline V gene, CDR1 is SEHNR and CDR2 is FQNEAQ (reference sequence). CDR3 length: 14 residues. The ends lost 3 bases at V and 5 bases at J; junction bases unmatched: 2. The CDR3 region has the DNA TGTGCCAGCAGCTTCGACAGGGGGGATCAGCCCCAGCATTTT. It encodes CASSFDRGDQPQHF.

This clone was observed a single time. V usage is TRBV18 and J usage is TRBJ1-5, with D uncertain. Germline assignment: CDR1 KGHSH and CDR2 LQKENI. Deletions cut 1 base from V and 0 bases from J, with 7 bases between. This CDR3 region has 15 residues. The CDR3: CASSPLEGSNQPQHF. CDR3 nucleotides: TGTGCCAGCTCACCACTCGAGGGTAGCAATCAGCCCCAGCATTTT. Looking up the rest from reference TRBV18 and TRBJ1-5 gives the full variable domain: NAGVMQNPRHLVRRRGQEARLRCSPMKGHSHVYWYRQLPEEGLKFMVYLQKENIIDESGMPKERFSAEFPKEGPSILRIQQVVRGDSAAYFCASSPLEGSNQPQHFGDGTRLSIL.

CDR3 DNA: TGTGCCAGCAGCCAATTGGGGGGGAGAATGAGCAATGAGCAGTTCTTC. Protein sequence: CASSQLGGRMSNEQFF. The genes are TRBV7-6 and TRBJ2-1, with 7 positions matching TRBD2. V lost 5 bases to trimming and J lost 6 bases; unmatched junction nucleotides: 13. Germline V gene sequence: CDR1 SGHVS, CDR2 FNYEAQ. There are 16 residues in the CDR3.

This chain links TRBV6-5 with TRBJ1-1; D might be TRBD1 (6 bases). Trimming pared 5 bases from V and 0 bases from J, leaving 10 bases between. The CDR3 sequence is 14 residues long. Germline loops: CDR1 MNHEY, CDR2 SVGAGI. In DNA, the CDR3 is TGTGCCAGCAGTCGGCGGACAGTGAACACTGAAGCTTTCTTT. This translates into CASSRRTVNTEAFF.

Regarding this clone: Other DNA sequences in the same sample also yield this CDR3. The J gene is TRBJ2-3, the V gene TRBV20-1, with D unresolved. V was trimmed by 1 base and J by 3 bases, leaving 2 bases between them. CDR1 is DFQATT, CDR2 SNEGSKA, per germline (reference sequence). There are 11 residues in the CDR3. Here the CDR3 DNA reads TGCAGTGCTAGAGCAACAGATACGCAGTATTTT. Translating gives CSARATDTQYF.

The chain has TRBV9 and TRBJ2-5; D is unresolved. V lost 0 bases and J 2 bases, leaving 14 bases between the germline ends. Germline V gene sequence: CDR1 SGDLS, CDR2 YYNGEE. This CDR3 region has 16 residues. CDR3 coding DNA: TGTGCCAGCAGCGTAGGAGAAAATCTCCTTCAAGAGACCCAGTACTTC. It specifies CASSVGENLLQETQYF.

V is TRBV27 and J is TRBJ2-2; possible D gene TRBD1, 5 bases. The CDR3 extends over 14 amino acids. V lost 5 bases to trimming and J lost 3 bases, with 10 bases between them. Germline CDR1 reads MNHEY; CDR2 reads SMNVEV (reference sequence). The CDR3 sequence is CASSPLQDTGELFF. CDR3 nucleotide sequence: TGTGCCAGCAGTCCGTTACAGGACACCGGGGAGCTGTTTTTT.

This chain connects TRBV11-2 to TRBJ2-7, with a weak D call TRBD1 (6 bases). There are 16 residues in the CDR3. Germline V lookup: CDR1 SGHAT, CDR2 FQNNGV. The V and J ends lost 5 bases and 3 bases respectively, with 20 bases between them. The chain's CDR3 is CASSTVRGRGFYEQYF. Here the CDR3 DNA reads TGTGCCAGCAGCACGGTTAGGGGGAGAGGATTCTACGAGCAGTACTTC.